This TCR beta chain stems from a study of human T cells and chemical hapten exposure. Across the study: Mostly female patients had alopecia areata, totalis or universalis.

The sample holds a few counts of this clonotype. TCRdb itself ran the RACE reads through MiXCR, one entry per CDR3 protein. The sample includes approximately 71,000 distinct CDR3 sequences, about 9.4% of them seen just once. Regarding time point: patch test 1, 2 weeks after DPC sensitization. The treatment is: therapeutic diphenylcyclopropenone sensitization with weekly scalp DPC. The germline V gene encodes CDR1 SGHTA and CDR2 FQGNSA. The CDR3 consists of 14 residues. V lost 1 base to trimming and J lost 4 bases; unmatched junction nucleotides: 2. The gene calls are TRBV7-2 and TRBJ1-1; 8 bases align to TRBD1. The sequencing used whole blood, collected in connection with sensitization to the hapten diphenylcyclopropenone (DPC). The receptor was isolated from a woman between 40 and 55 years old with alopecia areata. Some clones in this sample may be carry-over from other donors' samples. CDR3 sequence: CASSLVQGATEAFF. CDR3 DNA: TGTGCCAGCAGCTTAGTTCAGGGGGCCACTGAAGCTTTCTTT.